This T cell receptor beta chain was retrieved from a study of blood T cell repertoires in COVID-19. Study context: Material from acute and convalescent COVID-19 was sourced from the United States, Italy and Spain. PBMCs, B-cell-depleted T cells, or T cells were the source of the cDNA or gDNA that made up the material.

With V trimmed by 0 bases and J by 7 bases, 5 bases remained unmatched. The CDR3 has 16 amino acids. CDR1 and CDR2 from the germline V gene are SGHAT and FQNNGV. How the authors handled the data: Nucleated cell counts were estimated from reference gene primer amplification. Generated by immunoSEQ multiplex PCR, the TCRdb table keeps only in-frame clones and is missing some. That table is the source of V, J and clone size, and D and trimming were worked out from the DNA. This sample has approximately 350,000 clones, with roughly 90% found just once. The V gene is TRBV11-2, the J gene TRBJ2-2; TRBD2 agrees at 10 bases. This TCR was recovered from a man aged 35 to 55 with acute or convalescent COVID-19. The sequenced material came from peripheral blood. CDR3 in amino acids: CASSLDRSSGGGELFF. In nucleotides, the CDR3 is TGTGCCAGCAGCTTAGACCGATCTAGCGGGGGCGGGGAGCTGTTTTTT. Full variable domain (remainder filled in from reference TRBV11-2 and TRBJ2-2): EAGVAQSPRYKIIEKRQSVAFWCNPISGHATLYWYQQILGQGPKLLIQFQNNGVVDDSQLPKDRFSAERLKGVDSTLKIQPAKLEDSAVYLCASSLDRSSGGGELFFGEGSRLTVL.